A selection of T cell receptor beta chains follows, all from one sample in a study of human T cells and chemical hapten exposure. TCRdb processed the RACE reads anew with MiXCR; each CDR3 protein has one entry. The sample includes about 84,000 distinct CDR3 sequences, about 10% seen only once; the top ten take about 4%. The sample was whole blood, taken in connection with sensitization to the hapten diphenylcyclopropenone (DPC). These receptors were collected from a woman in her forties or fifties with alopecia areata. Some clones in this sample may be carry-over from other donors' samples. The CDR3 runs from the conserved cysteine through the conserved F or W. The D gene is left open where the match is weak. Size tells how often a clone was seen (once, few, many) or the class of an expanded clone, and some rows leave it out.

d_gene	v_gene	j_gene	abundance	CDR3aa	CDR3nt
NA	TRBV29-1	TRBJ1-2	many	CSVEEAVGHGYTF	TGCAGCGTTGAAGAAGCGGTCGGGCACGGCTACACCTTC
TRBD1	TRBV9	TRBJ1-6	NA	CASSVQGANSPLHF	TGTGCCAGCAGCGTACAGGGGGCTAATTCACCCCTCCACTTT
NA	TRBV5-5	TRBJ1-6	many	CASSRGGGTDNSPLHF	TGTGCCAGCAGCCGAGGTGGGGGAACGGATAATTCACCCCTCCACTTT
TRBD2	TRBV9	TRBJ2-2	NA	CASSVQSGRRTGELFF	TGTGCCAGCAGCGTACAGAGCGGGAGAAGGACCGGGGAGCTGTTTTTT
TRBD1	TRBV12-3/TRBV12-4	TRBJ2-7	many	CASSPRGSGVDEQYF	TGTGCCAGCAGTCCCAGGGGGAGTGGGGTTGACGAGCAGTACTTC
TRBD2	TRBV20-1	TRBJ2-2	many	CSAREGRTSPSGELFF	TGCAGTGCTAGAGAGGGGAGGACTAGTCCCTCCGGGGAGCTGTTTTTT
TRBD2	TRBV19	TRBJ2-1	NA	CASNPSGALYNEQFF	TGTGCCAGTAACCCCAGCGGGGCTCTCTACAATGAGCAGTTCTTC
NA	TRBV7-9	TRBJ2-7	many	CASSSRLANYEQYF	TGTGCCAGCAGCTCGCGGCTAGCGAACTACGAGCAGTACTTC
NA	TRBV6-5	TRBJ2-5	many	CATRRGRGLETQYF	TGTGCCACCAGGAGGGGCAGGGGTTTAGAGACCCAGTACTTC
NA	TRBV29-1	TRBJ1-4	many	CSVEDPGRGGKLFF	TGCAGCGTTGAAGATCCGGGGCGAGGGGGAAAACTGTTTTTT
NA	TRBV6-5	TRBJ1-1	many	CASSYSWNRAGGTEAFF	TGTGCCAGCAGTTACTCGTGGAACCGCGCTGGGGGCACTGAAGCTTTCTTT
TRBD2	TRBV11-3	TRBJ2-3	many	CASSLGGSPRTDTQYF	TGTGCCAGCAGCTTAGGCGGGAGCCCACGCACAGATACGCAGTATTTT
TRBD1	TRBV20-1	TRBJ2-7	many	CSAPEGGTGKGEQYF	TGCAGTGCGCCCGAAGGTGGGACAGGAAAGGGAGAGCAGTACTTC
TRBD1	TRBV11-2	TRBJ2-5	many	CASSTWTGGNQETQYF	TGTGCCAGCAGCACCTGGACAGGGGGGAACCAAGAGACCCAGTACTTC
NA	TRBV7-8	TRBJ1-5	many	CASSLVGNQPQHF	TGTGCCAGCAGCTTAGTAGGCAATCAGCCCCAGCATTTT
NA	TRBV7-2	TRBJ2-5	few	CASSPPASRETQYF	TGTGCCAGCAGCCCACCTGCCAGTCGGGAGACCCAGTACTTC
NA	TRBV28	TRBJ1-4	many	CASSSPRGGIEKLFF	TGTGCCAGCAGCTCCCCGAGGGGAGGAATTGAAAAACTGTTTTTT
TRBD2	TRBV7-6	TRBJ2-3	many	CASSLQGSSGRENTQYF	TGTGCCAGCAGCTTACAGGGCTCTAGCGGGAGAGAAAATACGCAGTATTTT
TRBD1	TRBV9	TRBJ2-5	NA	CASSVDREQETQYF	TGTGCCAGCAGCGTGGACAGGGAACAAGAGACCCAGTACTTC
TRBD2	TRBV5-1	TRBJ2-1	NA	CASSIGLAGDNEQFF	TGCGCCAGCAGCATAGGGCTAGCGGGAGACAATGAGCAGTTCTTC